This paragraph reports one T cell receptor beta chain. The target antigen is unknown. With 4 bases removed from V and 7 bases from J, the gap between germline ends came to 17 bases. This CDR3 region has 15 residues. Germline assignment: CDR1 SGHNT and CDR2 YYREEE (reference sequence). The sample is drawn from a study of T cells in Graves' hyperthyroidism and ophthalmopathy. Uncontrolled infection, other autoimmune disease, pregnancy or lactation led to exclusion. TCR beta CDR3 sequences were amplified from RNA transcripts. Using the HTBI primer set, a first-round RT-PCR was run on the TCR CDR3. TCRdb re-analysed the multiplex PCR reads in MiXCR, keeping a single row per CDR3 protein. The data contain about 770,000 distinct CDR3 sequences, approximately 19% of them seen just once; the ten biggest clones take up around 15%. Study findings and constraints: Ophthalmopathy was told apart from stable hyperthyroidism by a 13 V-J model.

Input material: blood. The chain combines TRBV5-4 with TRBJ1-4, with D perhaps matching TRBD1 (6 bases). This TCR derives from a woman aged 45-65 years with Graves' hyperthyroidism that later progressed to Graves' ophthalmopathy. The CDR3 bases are TGTGCCAGCAGCGCCTACAGGGAAGCAAGTGAAAAACTGTTTTTT. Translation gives CASSAYREASEKLFF.